These 18 T cell receptor beta chains came from one sample sequenced in a study of shared T cell receptors in the human thymus. Clones were sequenced by immunoSEQ multiplex PCR, and TCRdb holds only the in-frame ones, with some missing. The table has 650,000 to 950,000 clones, approximately 83% seen once. These data also formed part of another study, on human thymus T cells.

Sequencing input: thymocytes. These receptors were collected from a girl in the first two years of life with a congenital heart defect.

The chain has TRBV5-8 and TRBJ2-7, with 10 bases identical to TRBD2. With V trimmed by 1 base and J by 3 bases, 4 bases remained unmatched. Germline-derived CDR1 and CDR2 are SGHTS and YDEGEE. The CDR3 runs 15 residues. The CDR3 sequence is CASSLIGTSVYEQYF. The CDR3 DNA is TGTGCCAGCAGCTTGATCGGGACTAGCGTCTACGAGCAGTACTTC. Based on the CDR3 plus reference TRBV5-8 and TRBJ2-7, the full variable domain is EAGVTQSPTHLIKTRGQQATLRCSPISGHTSVYWYQQALGLGLQFLLWYDEGEERNRGNFPPRFSGRQFPNYSSELNVNALELEDSALYLCASSLIGTSVYEQYFGPGTRLTVT.

This chain connects TRBV6-1 to TRBJ2-7; 8 bases match TRBD1. Losses at the gene ends were 5 bases for V and 5 bases for J; bases not matched to a gene: 2. This CDR3 has 12 residues. Germline CDR1 reads MNHNS; CDR2 reads SASEGT. The CDR3 DNA reads as TGTGCCAGCAGTCTGGGACAGGACGAGCAGTACTTC. Encoded protein: CASSLGQDEQYF.

The V call is TRBV6-1, the J call TRBJ1-2, with a tentative D call TRBD1 (5 bases). V was shortened by 6 bases and J by 1 base, with 12 bases between the two germline ends. This CDR3 comprises 14 residues. Germline V gene lookup returns CDR1 MNHNS and CDR2 SASEGT. Here the CDR3 reads CASRDPTDNYGYTF. DNA for the CDR3: TGTGCCAGCAGAGACCCGACAGATAACTATGGCTACACCTTC.

This clone showed up just a few times. The chain carries TRBV19 and TRBJ1-2; 11 positions match TRBD1. The CDR3 length is 17 residues. J gave up 10 bases and V 7 bases, and 20 bases lay outside the gene matches. From germline, CDR1 is LNHDA and CDR2 SQIVND (reference sequence). The CDR3 region has the DNA TGTGCCAGTATGGGCCCGGACAGGGGGCGATTCCGAATTGACTACACCTTC. Its translation is CASMGPDRGRFRIDYTF.

The gene calls are TRBV5-5 and TRBJ1-2; D gene unclear. Trimming left V 6 bases short and J 5 bases short, with 23 bases between. The CDR3 is 16 residues long. Germline CDR1 is SGHKS and CDR2 is YYEKEE (reference sequence). The CDR3 DNA sequence: TGTGCCAGCAAAATACCACCCCCGGGGTCTGGGTATGGCTACACCTTC. Translating gives CASKIPPPGSGYGYTF.

The rearrangement joins TRBV15 to TRBJ1-3; 7 bases align to TRBD1. Germline CDR1 is LNHNV and CDR2 is YYDKDF (reference sequence). The junction had 2 bases not matched to a gene; V was cut back by 0 bases and J by 0 bases. This CDR3 has 16 residues. The CDR3 reads CATSRDRDSSGNTIYF. The CDR3 coding sequence is TGTGCCACCAGCAGAGATCGGGACAGCTCTGGAAACACCATATATTTT.

The chain couples TRBV6-1 to TRBJ1-5; TRBD1 matches at 9 bases. V shed 2 bases and J 0 bases; nucleotides not matched to a gene: 8. The CDR3 sequence is 18 residues long. Looked up from germline, CDR1 is MNHNS and CDR2 is SASEGT. DNA of the CDR3: TGTGCCAGCAGTGAATGGAACAGGGGGCGGTTTAGCAATCAGCCCCAGCATTTT. Its protein product is CASSEWNRGRFSNQPQHF.

The chain links TRBV7-2 to TRBJ1-5; TRBD1 matches 7 bases. V dropped 4 bases and J dropped 4; count of bases not matched to a gene: 10. This CDR3 has 16 residues. The germline gives CDR1 SGHTA, CDR2 FQGNSA. CDR3 bases: TGTGCCAGCAGCTCCGGACAGGCTCCTTGGAATCAGCCCCAGCATTTT. Translating it yields CASSSGQAPWNQPQHF.

The V and J genes are TRBV16 and TRBJ1-4, with D possibly being TRBD1 (5 bases). This CDR3 spans 15 amino acids. Looked up from germline, CDR1 is KGHSY and CDR2 is FQNENV. The V end lost 1 base, the J end lost 8 bases, and 14 bases lay between the germline ends. The CDR3 here is CASSQWRDSIEKLFF. In DNA form, the CDR3 reads TGTGCCAGCAGCCAATGGCGAGACAGCATCGAAAAACTGTTTTTT.

The chain recombines TRBV28 with TRBJ2-2; possibly TRBD1 for D (5 bases). Between the trimmed V and J ends, which lost 3 bases and 2 bases, there was a span of 16 bases. The CDR3 runs 17 residues. The germline CDR1 and CDR2 sequences are MDHEN and SYDVKM. CDR3: CASSFSAGPDNTGELFF. In DNA, the CDR3 is TGTGCCAGCAGTTTCAGTGCAGGGCCGGACAACACCGGGGAGCTGTTTTTT.

The rearrangement uses TRBV28 and TRBJ1-1, with 8 bases aligning to TRBD1. Germline V gene data show CDR1 as MDHEN and CDR2 as SYDVKM. Germline trimming cut 6 bases from V and 3 bases from J; bases unmatched to any gene: 12. The CDR3 covers 16 residues. Here the CDR3 reads CASRTRGRDRDTEAFF. In DNA, the CDR3 is TGTGCCAGCAGAACCAGGGGGCGTGATCGGGACACTGAAGCTTTCTTT.

The genes are TRBV14 and TRBJ2-6; D is unclear. The germline V gene encodes CDR1 SGHDN and CDR2 FVKESK. The V and J ends lost 4 bases and 1 base respectively, with 14 bases between them. CDR3 length: 17 amino acids. The CDR3 region is CASSPGLGRSGANVLTF. The CDR3 coding sequence is TGTGCCAGCAGCCCCGGCCTAGGTCGTTCTGGGGCCAACGTCCTGACTTTC.

The count of this clone is one. At one boundary the junction diverges from the germline segment, which might be a read error. CDR3 protein: CASNLDRRNTEAFF. The CDR3 DNA follows: TGTGCCAGCAACTTAGATAGGAGGAACACTGAAGCTTTCTTT. V and J are TRBV7-8 and TRBJ1-1; the D is unclear. CDR1 SGHVS and CDR2 FQNEAQ come from the germline V gene. The CDR3 is 14 amino acids.

Concerning this clone: Other DNA sequences in the same sample also yield this CDR3. DNA of the CDR3: TGTGCCAGCAGCCAAGACAGGGAAGGCACTGAAGCTTTCTTT. Translating gives CASSQDREGTEAFF. The rearrangement links TRBV14 to TRBJ1-1; weak D call: TRBD1 (5 bases). V was shortened by 0 bases and J by 4 bases, with 9 bases between the two germline ends. This CDR3 region has 14 residues. Germline V CDR1 and CDR2: SGHDN, FVKESK. The variable domain in full, with the rest retrieved from reference TRBV14 and TRBJ1-1, is EAGVTQFPSHSVIEKGQTVTLRCDPISGHDNLYWYRRVMGKEIKFLLHFVKESKQDESGMPNNRFLAERTGGTYSTLKVQPAELEDSGVYFCASSQDREGTEAFFGQGTRLTVV.

The chain recombines TRBV9 with TRBJ2-1; tentatively, D is TRBD2 (6 bases). Between the trimmed V and J ends, which lost 3 bases and 7 bases, there was a span of 26 bases. Per germline, CDR1 SGDLS and CDR2 YYNGEE. This CDR3 has 18 residues. The CDR3 DNA sequence: TGTGCCAGCAGCGATAACGGGGATGGGGGGATCTGGGGGAATGAGCAGTTCTTC. Translation gives CASSDNGDGGIWGNEQFF.

This chain connects TRBV18 to TRBJ1-1; the D gene is possibly TRBD1 (5 bases). The length of the CDR3 is 18 residues. V was trimmed by 1 base and J by 5 bases, leaving 23 bases between them. The germline V gene has CDR1 KGHSH and CDR2 LQKENI. CDR3: CASSPLTSGTGGLTEAFF. CDR3 nucleotides: TGTGCCAGCTCACCACTAACGTCAGGTACAGGAGGGTTAACTGAAGCTTTCTTT.

Concerning this clone itself: The sample contains more than one DNA sequence encoding this CDR3. The chain links TRBV30 to TRBJ1-1; possible D gene TRBD1, 5 bases. Trimming took 0 bases from V and 3 from J, leaving 8 bases between them. The CDR3 is 13 residues long. Germline V lookup: CDR1 GTSNPN, CDR2 SVGIG (reference sequence). The CDR3 DNA reads as TGTGCCTGGAGTGTAAAAGGGGACACTGAAGCTTTCTTT. The encoded protein is CAWSVKGDTEAFF.

V usage is TRBV28 and J usage is TRBJ1-6; no clear D. This CDR3 comprises 18 residues. From germline, CDR1 is MDHEN and CDR2 SYDVKM. Trimming stripped 7 bases from V and 1 base from J, with 20 bases between. CDR3 amino acids: CASKLRRFPLSYNSPLHF. DNA for the CDR3: TGTGCCAGCAAACTAAGGAGATTCCCCCTTTCCTATAATTCACCCCTCCACTTT.